A selection of T cell receptor beta chains follows, all from one sample in a study of blood T cell repertoires in COVID-19. TCRdb's copy holds only in-frame clones and misses some; the assay was immunoSEQ multiplex PCR. The table lists 150,000 to 190,000 clones, about 80% of them singletons, with more than 5.5% in the top ten. Sequenced input: PBMCs or T cells enriched from blood (not recorded which). The receptors come from a man over 45 who had recovered from COVID-19. The CDR3 runs from the conserved cysteine through the conserved F or W. The order of the fields is clone size, J gene, V gene, D gene, CDR3 DNA, CDR3 protein. The D gene is left open where the match is weak. Not all rows give a size; the values are once, few, many and, for expanded clones, a class.

>.|TRBJ2-3|TRBV5-6|TRBD2
TGTGCCAGCAGCTTGTTGAGCGGGGGGAGGGATACGCAGTATTTT
CASSLLSGGRDTQYF
>.|TRBJ2-5|TRBV5-5|TRBD2
TGTGCCAGCAGCCTTAGCGGGGGGGGCCAAGAGACCCAGTACTTC
CASSLSGGGQETQYF
>.|TRBJ1-2|TRBV7-2|.
TGTGCCAGCAGCTTAGTCGTAGGGGAAGGCTATGGCTACACCTTC
CASSLVVGEGYGYTF
>.|TRBJ1-3|TRBV3-1/TRBV3-2|TRBD1
TGTGCCAGCAGCCTGTGGACAGGGAGGTCCGGAAACACCATATATTTT
CASSLWTGRSGNTIYF
>.|TRBJ2-3|TRBV7-2|.
TGTGCCAGCAGCTTAATGTACAGGGAGAAGGGTACGCAGTATTTT
CASSLMYREKGTQYF
>.|TRBJ1-2|TRBV19|.
TGTGCCAGTAGTATAAGACAGGTTGACTATGGCTACACCTTC
CASSIRQVDYGYTF
>.|TRBJ2-1|TRBV7-2|TRBD2
TGTGCCAGCAGCTTATGGAGTAGCGGGTTCAGCTCCTACAATGAGCAGTTCTTC
CASSLWSSGFSSYNEQFF
>.|TRBJ1-5|TRBV7-3|.
TGTGCCAGCAGCCCCAGACAGAGTCTTAGCAATCAGCCCCAGCATTTT
CASSPRQSLSNQPQHF
>.|TRBJ1-6|TRBV5-4|.
TGTGCCAGCAGCTTGACCGAGTCCTATAATTCACCCCTCCACTTT
CASSLTESYNSPLHF
>.|TRBJ1-4|TRBV10-3|TRBD1
TGTGCCATCAGACCAGGACAGGGGTCGGTTGAAAAACTGTTTTTT
CAIRPGQGSVEKLFF
>.|TRBJ1-2|TRBV6-5|.
TGTGCCAGCGCGTGGGGGGAAAACTATGGCTACACCTTC
CASAWGENYGYTF
>.|TRBJ2-1|TRBV11-2|TRBD2
TGTGCCAGCAGTTCCGTACCGCCGGGGGGAGAGCAGTTCTTC
CASSSVPPGGEQFF
>once|TRBJ2-3|TRBV14|.
TGTGCCAGCAGCCCCCTTGGGAGTACGCAGTATTTT
CASSPLGSTQYF
>.|TRBJ1-6|TRBV7-2|TRBD1
TGTGCCAGCAGCTTGACAGGGGATTCACCCCTCCACTTT
CASSLTGDSPLHF
>.|TRBJ2-7|TRBV19|.
TGTGCCAGTACACAGGAGTTCGACTCCTACGAGCAGTACTTC
CASTQEFDSYEQYF
>.|TRBJ2-4|TRBV5-1|TRBD1
TGCGCCAGCAGCGCAGGGGACAGGGGAGCCAAAAACATTCAGTACTTC
CASSAGDRGAKNIQYF
>once|TRBJ1-5|TRBV5-1|TRBD1
TGCGCCAGCAGCTCAGGGACAGGGAATATGCAGCCCCAGCATTTT
CASSSGTGNMQPQHF
>.|TRBJ1-6|TRBV7-3|.
TGTGCCAGCAGCCGGCAGGGAGGAGGGGATTCACCCCTCCACTTT
CASSRQGGGDSPLHF
>.|TRBJ1-1|TRBV2|.
TGTGCCAGCAGTGAACGGAGACAGACGAACACTGAAGCTTTCTTT
CASSERRQTNTEAFF
>.|TRBJ2-5|TRBV7-6|TRBD2
TGTGCCAGCAGCTTAGCGGGGGGGAAAGAGACCCAGTACTTC
CASSLAGGKETQYF
>.|TRBJ2-6|TRBV5-1|.
TGCGCCAGCAGCTTCGGAGGGCCCGGGGCCAACGTCCTGACTTTC
CASSFGGPGANVLTF
>.|TRBJ1-6|TRBV9|.
TGTGCCAGCAGCGTAGATGCCCTAAGGGGGTCACCCCTCCACTTT
CASSVDALRGSPLHF
>.|TRBJ2-2|TRBV9|TRBD1
TGTGCCAGCAGCGCGGGACAGGGGCCGGGGACCGGGGAGCTGTTTTTT
CASSAGQGPGTGELFF
>.|TRBJ2-7|TRBV7-6|.
TGTGCCAGCAGCTTAGCAGGGGTGGCAGGGCAGTACTTC
CASSLAGVAGQYF
>.|TRBJ2-2|TRBV14|.
TGTGCCAGCAGCCACCACCCTACAGGGAACGGCGGGGAGCTGTTTTTT
CASSHHPTGNGGELFF
>once|TRBJ1-1|TRBV11-2|TRBD1
TGTGCCAGCAGCTTCGATGACAGGGGGGTTGAAGCTTTCTTT
CASSFDDRGVEAFF
>.|TRBJ2-1|TRBV29-1|TRBD2
TGCAGCGTGGGACTAGCGGGGGGGTTGAATGAGCAGTTCTTC
CSVGLAGGLNEQFF
>.|TRBJ2-1|TRBV7-2|TRBD2
TGTGCCAGCAGCCCAAAGGTGCGACTAGCGGGGAATGAGCAGTTCTTC
CASSPKVRLAGNEQFF
>.|TRBJ2-5|TRBV9|TRBD1
TGTGCCAGCAGCCCGCGACAGGGCCTAGAGACCCAGTACTTC
CASSPRQGLETQYF
>.|TRBJ1-3|TRBV30|.
TGTGCCTGGAGTGCAGGAGGAAACACCATATATTTT
CAWSAGGNTIYF
>.|TRBJ1-2|TRBV2|TRBD1
TGTGCCAGCAGTGAAGAGGGACAGGGAGCTGGCTACACCTTC
CASSEEGQGAGYTF
>.|TRBJ2-2|TRBV7-9|TRBD1
TGTGCCAGCAGCGGACAGGGCGACAGGGAGCTGTTTTTT
CASSGQGDRELFF
>.|TRBJ2-7|TRBV5-4|TRBD1
TGTGCCAGCAGCTCGGACAGGGGGCTTGACGAGCAGTACTTC
CASSSDRGLDEQYF
>.|TRBJ2-7|TRBV5-4|.
TGTGCCAGCAACCTGGGTGGGTTGGCGGCGGAAGAGCAGTACTTC
CASNLGGLAAEEQYF
>.|TRBJ1-5|TRBV19|.
TGTGCCAGTAGTAACGGAGGGAATCAGCCCCAGCATTTT
CASSNGGNQPQHF
>.|TRBJ1-2|TRBV5-8|TRBD1
TGTGCCAGCAGCCCAGGGGGCTGGGTTGACACCTTC
CASSPGGWVDTF
>.|TRBJ2-7|TRBV10-3|TRBD1
TGTGCCATCAAAAATACAGTGGCGGGACAGGGAGTTGGAGAGCAGTACTTC
CAIKNTVAGQGVGEQYF
>.|TRBJ2-1|TRBV7-2|TRBD1
TGTGCCAGCAGCCCGACAGGGGGCAGGGTCAATGAGCAGTTCTTC
CASSPTGGRVNEQFF
>.|TRBJ2-1|TRBV24-1|TRBD2
TGTGCCACCAGTGATTTGAAAGCGGGGGGACGTAATGAGCAGTTCTTC
CATSDLKAGGRNEQFF
>.|TRBJ1-6|TRBV19|TRBD1
TGTGCCAGTAGTATGAAAGACAGGGGCAATTCACCCCTCCACTTT
CASSMKDRGNSPLHF
>.|TRBJ1-5|TRBV5-1|.
TGCGCCAGCAGCTTGGGGACAGGCAATCAGCCCCAGCATTTT
CASSLGTGNQPQHF
>.|TRBJ1-2|TRBV12-3/TRBV12-4|.
TGTGCCAGCAGTCAGGGGTACTATGGCTACACCTTC
CASSQGYYGYTF
>few|TRBJ2-2|TRBV15|TRBD1
TGTGCCACCAGCAACCGCGGGACAGGGGGGAAAACTCTGAACACCGGGGAGCTGTTTTTT
CATSNRGTGGKTLNTGELFF
>.|TRBJ2-7|TRBV19|.
TGTGCCAGTAGTCCCACGGGAGATACGCAGTACTTC
CASSPTGDTQYF
>.|TRBJ1-2|TRBV18|.
TGTGCCAGCTCACCGAAAGGACAGAACTATGGCTACACCTTC
CASSPKGQNYGYTF
>.|TRBJ1-4|TRBV6-1|.
TGTGCCAGCAGTGAACAGGGATCGGGGGGGGAAAAACTGTTTTTT
CASSEQGSGGEKLFF
>.|TRBJ1-2|TRBV20-1|TRBD1
TGCAGTGCTAGTGACAGGGGGCAAAACTATGGCTACACCTTC
CSASDRGQNYGYTF
>.|TRBJ2-1|TRBV6-4|TRBD1
TGTGCCAGCAGCTGGGGACAGGGGGCTGATGAGCAGTTCTTC
CASSWGQGADEQFF
>.|TRBJ2-7|TRBV7-2|.
TGTGCCAGCAGCTTAGAGAGTTACTACGAGCAGTACTTC
CASSLESYYEQYF
>.|TRBJ2-5|TRBV2|TRBD2
TGTGCCAGCAGAGCGGGACTAGCGGGGGGGATCGGTCGAGAGACCCAGTACTTC
CASRAGLAGGIGRETQYF
>.|TRBJ2-1|TRBV5-1|.
TGCGCCAGCAGCTTGCCGGGGGCTCTAGCGGCCTACAATGAGCAGTTCTTC
CASSLPGALAAYNEQFF
>.|TRBJ2-7|TRBV19|TRBD1
TGTGCCAGTAGTATCTCGGGACAGGGAAGGGACGAGCAGTACTTC
CASSISGQGRDEQYF
>.|TRBJ2-2|TRBV5-1|TRBD1
TGCGCCAGCAGCACACAGGGGACCGGGGAGCTGTTTTTT
CASSTQGTGELFF
>.|TRBJ2-3|TRBV7-2|TRBD2
TGTGCCAGCAGCTCCCAGCGGGGCCCAGGGGATACGCAGTATTTT
CASSSQRGPGDTQYF
>.|TRBJ2-1|TRBV7-7|TRBD2
TGTGCTAGCTTTAGCGGGCGGCACAATGAGCAGTTCTTC
CASFSGRHNEQFF
>.|TRBJ1-4|TRBV29-1|TRBD1
TGCAGCGCCCGACAGGGAACAACTAATGAAAAACTGTTTTTT
CSARQGTTNEKLFF